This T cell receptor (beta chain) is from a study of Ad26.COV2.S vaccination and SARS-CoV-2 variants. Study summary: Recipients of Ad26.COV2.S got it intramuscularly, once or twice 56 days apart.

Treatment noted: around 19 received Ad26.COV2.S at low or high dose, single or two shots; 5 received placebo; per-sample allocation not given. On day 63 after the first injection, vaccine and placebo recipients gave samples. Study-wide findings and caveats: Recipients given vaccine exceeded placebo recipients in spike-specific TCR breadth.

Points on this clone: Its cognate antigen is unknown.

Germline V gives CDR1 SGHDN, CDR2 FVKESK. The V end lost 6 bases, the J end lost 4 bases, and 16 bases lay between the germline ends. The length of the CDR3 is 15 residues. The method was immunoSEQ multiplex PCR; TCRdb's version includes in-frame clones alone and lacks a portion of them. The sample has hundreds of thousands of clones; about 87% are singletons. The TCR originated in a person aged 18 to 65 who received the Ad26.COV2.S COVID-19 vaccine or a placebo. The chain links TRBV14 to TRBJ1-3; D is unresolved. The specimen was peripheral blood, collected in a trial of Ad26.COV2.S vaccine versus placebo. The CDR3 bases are TGTGCCAGCAGACCCGCTGCCGGGTCCGGAAACACCATATATTTT. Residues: CASRPAAGSGNTIYF.